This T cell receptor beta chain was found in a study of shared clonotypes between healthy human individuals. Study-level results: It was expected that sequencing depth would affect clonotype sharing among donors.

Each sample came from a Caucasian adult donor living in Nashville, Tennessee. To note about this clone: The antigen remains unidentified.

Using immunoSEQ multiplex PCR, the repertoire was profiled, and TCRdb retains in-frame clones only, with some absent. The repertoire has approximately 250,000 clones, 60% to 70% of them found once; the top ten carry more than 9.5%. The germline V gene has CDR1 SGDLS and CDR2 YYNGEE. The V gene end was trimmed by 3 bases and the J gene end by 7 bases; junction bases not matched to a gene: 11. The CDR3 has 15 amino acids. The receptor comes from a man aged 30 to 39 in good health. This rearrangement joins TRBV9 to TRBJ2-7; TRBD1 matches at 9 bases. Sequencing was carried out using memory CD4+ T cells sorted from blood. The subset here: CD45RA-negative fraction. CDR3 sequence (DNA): TGTGCCAGCAGCGCTGGACAGGGGAGGCTAGGGGAGCAGTACTTC. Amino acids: CASSAGQGRLGEQYF.